This TCR beta chain derives from a study of T cells after yellow fever vaccination. Via MiXCR, TCRdb re-called the 5' RACE reads, giving one row per CDR3 protein. The sample has some 550,000 distinct CDR3 sequences, less than 20% seen once. In its sample, this clonotype was seen a few times. V lost 5 bases to trimming and J lost 3 bases, with 8 bases between them. From germline, CDR1 is DFQATT and CDR2 SNEGSKA (reference sequence). The CDR3 has 12 amino acids. V is TRBV20-1 and J is TRBJ2-1; D ambiguous. The material sequenced was PBMCs, taken 15 days after the yellow fever booster vaccination. The sequence was obtained from a man between 25 and 39 years old who received the YFV17D yellow fever vaccine. The chain's CDR3 is CSALGLYNEQFF. The CDR3 bases are TGCAGTGCTCTCGGGCTCTACAATGAGCAGTTCTTC.